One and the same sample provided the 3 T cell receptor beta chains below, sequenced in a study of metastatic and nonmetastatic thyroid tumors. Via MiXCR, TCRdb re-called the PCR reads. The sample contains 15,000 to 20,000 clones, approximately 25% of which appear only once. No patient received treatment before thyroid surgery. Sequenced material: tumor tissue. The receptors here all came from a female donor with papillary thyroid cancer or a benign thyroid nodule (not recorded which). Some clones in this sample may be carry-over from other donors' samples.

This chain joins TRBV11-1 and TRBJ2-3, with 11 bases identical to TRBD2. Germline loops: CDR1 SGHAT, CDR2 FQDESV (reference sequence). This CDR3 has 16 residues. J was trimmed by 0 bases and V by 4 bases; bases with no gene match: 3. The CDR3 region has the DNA TGTGCCAGCAGCTCAGGGACTAGCGGTAGCACAGATACGCAGTATTTT. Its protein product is CASSSGTSGSTDTQYF.

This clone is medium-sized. The DNA of the CDR3 is TGTGCCACCAGCAGGACAGGGGGTGGAACTGAAGCTTTCTTT. It is translated as CATSRTGGGTEAFF. This chain links TRBV15 with TRBJ1-1, with 9 bases lining up with TRBD1. With 3 bases clipped from V and 5 bases from J, the junction kept 4 bases outside the gene matches. The V gene's germline CDR1 is LNHNV and CDR2 YYDKDF (reference sequence). The CDR3 loop spans 14 amino acids.

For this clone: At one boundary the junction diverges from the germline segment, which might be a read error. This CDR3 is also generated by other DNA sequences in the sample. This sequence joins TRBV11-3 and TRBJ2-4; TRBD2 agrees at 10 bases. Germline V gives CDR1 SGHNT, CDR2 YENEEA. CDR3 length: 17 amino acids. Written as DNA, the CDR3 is TGTGCCAGCAGTTTAGATGCCGGGACTAGCGTCATGGACGTTCAGTACTTC. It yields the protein CASSLDAGTSVMDVQYF.